Described below is a single T cell receptor (beta chain) sequence and its context. Deletions cut 5 bases from V and 10 bases from J, with 20 bases between. There are 14 residues in the CDR3. Germline V lookup: CDR1 SGHVS, CDR2 FNYEAQ. The data originate from a study of cytomegalovirus exposure and HLA in healthy donors. The PCR employed 60 Vbeta primers together with 13 Jbeta primers. Assay: immunoSEQ multiplex PCR; the TCRdb copy retains only in-frame clones and omits some. The data contain 100,000 to 150,000 clones, nearly 80% of them singletons. This chain uses TRBV7-6 with TRBJ1-1, with D unresolved. The receptor was derived from a male donor in good health and CMV-seronegative. The specimen was PBMCs. CDR3 sequence (DNA): TGTGCCAGCAGCCCCGATGAGACAAGACCTGTAGCTTTCTTT. Translation: CASSPDETRPVAFF.